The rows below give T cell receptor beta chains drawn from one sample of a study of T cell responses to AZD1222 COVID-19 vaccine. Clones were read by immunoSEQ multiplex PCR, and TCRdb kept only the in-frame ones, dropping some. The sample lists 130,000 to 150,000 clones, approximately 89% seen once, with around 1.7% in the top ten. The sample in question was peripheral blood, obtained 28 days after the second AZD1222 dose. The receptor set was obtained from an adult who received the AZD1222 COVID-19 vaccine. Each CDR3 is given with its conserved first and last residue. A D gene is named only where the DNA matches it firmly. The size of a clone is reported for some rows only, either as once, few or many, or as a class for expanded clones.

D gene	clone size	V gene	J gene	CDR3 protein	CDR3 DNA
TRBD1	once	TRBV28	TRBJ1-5	CASSSGTGGAINQPQHF	TGTGCCAGCAGTTCAGGGACAGGGGGTGCGATCAATCAGCCCCAGCATTTT
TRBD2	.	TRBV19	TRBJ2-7	CASSTDQRGTYEQYF	TGTGCCAGTAGTACTGACCAGCGGGGTACCTACGAGCAGTACTTC
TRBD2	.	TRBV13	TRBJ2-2	CASSRIAGLAGAAGELFF	TGTGCCAGCAGCAGAATAGCAGGACTAGCGGGAGCGGCCGGGGAGCTGTTTTTT
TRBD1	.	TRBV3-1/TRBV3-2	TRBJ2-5	CASSILGQLQETQYF	TGTGCCAGCAGTATCTTGGGACAGCTTCAAGAGACCCAGTACTTC
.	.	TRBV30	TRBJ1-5	CAWSRKSNQPQHF	TGTGCCTGGAGTCGGAAAAGCAATCAGCCCCAGCATTTT
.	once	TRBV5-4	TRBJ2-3	CASSLTGSPDTQYF	TGTGCCAGCAGCTTGACTGGGAGCCCAGATACGCAGTATTTT
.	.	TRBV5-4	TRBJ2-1	CASSPPAGEQFF	TGTGCCAGCAGCCCCCCGGCGGGGGAGCAGTTCTTC
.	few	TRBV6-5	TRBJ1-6	CASSLTGSPNSPLHF	TGTGCCAGCAGTCTCACAGGGTCCCCAAATTCACCCCTCCACTTT
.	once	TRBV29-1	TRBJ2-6	CSVARDVNSGANVLTF	TGCAGCGTCGCGAGGGACGTCAACTCTGGGGCCAACGTCCTGACTTTC
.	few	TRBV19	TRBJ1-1	CASSIGDHWANTEAFF	TGTGCCAGTAGTATAGGGGACCATTGGGCGAACACTGAAGCTTTCTTT
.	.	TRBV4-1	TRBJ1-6	CASSQVRSLMNSPLHF	TGCGCCAGCAGCCAAGTTCGGTCACTCATGAATTCACCCCTCCACTTT
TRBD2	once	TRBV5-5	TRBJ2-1	CASSLYPTSGVNNEQFF	TGTGCCAGCAGCTTGTACCCGACTAGCGGGGTGAACAATGAGCAGTTCTTC
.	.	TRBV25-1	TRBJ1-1	CASSESLRENTEAFF	TGTGCCAGCAGTGAATCCCTCAGGGAAAACACTGAAGCTTTCTTT
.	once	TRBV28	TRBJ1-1	CASITGHMNTEAFF	TGTGCCAGCATTACTGGACACATGAACACTGAAGCTTTCTTT
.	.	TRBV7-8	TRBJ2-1	CASSLGEVNEQFF	TGTGCCAGCAGCTTAGGGGAGGTCAATGAGCAGTTCTTC
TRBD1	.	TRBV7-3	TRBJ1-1	CASSAKQGANTEAFF	TGTGCCAGCAGCGCTAAACAGGGGGCCAACACTGAAGCTTTCTTT
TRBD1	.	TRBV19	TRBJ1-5	CASSILRGQSNQPQHF	TGTGCCAGTAGTATACTCAGGGGGCAATCGAATCAGCCCCAGCATTTT
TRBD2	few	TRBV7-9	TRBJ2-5	CASSASGGETQYF	TGTGCCAGCAGCGCCAGCGGGGGAGAGACCCAGTACTTC
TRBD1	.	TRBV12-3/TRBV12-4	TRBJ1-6	CASSRTGDSPLHF	TGTGCCAGCAGTAGAACAGGGGATTCACCCCTCCACTTT
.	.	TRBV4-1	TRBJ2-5	CASSQERGLQTQYF	TGCGCCAGCAGCCAAGAGAGGGGGTTACAGACCCAGTACTTC
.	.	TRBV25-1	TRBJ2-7	CASSELAAGGEQYF	TGTGCCAGCAGTGAATTAGCGGCTGGGGGCGAGCAGTACTTC
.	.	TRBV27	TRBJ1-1	CASSLFPVNTEAFF	TGTGCCAGCAGTTTATTTCCGGTGAACACTGAAGCTTTCTTT
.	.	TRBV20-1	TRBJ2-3	CSASKGLGPTDTQYF	TGCAGTGCTAGTAAGGGTTTGGGGCCAACAGATACGCAGTATTTT
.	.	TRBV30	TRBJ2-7	CAWSRGTYEQYF	TGTGCCTGGAGCAGGGGAACCTACGAGCAGTACTTC
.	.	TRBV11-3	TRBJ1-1	CASSSPRRGTEAFF	TGTGCCAGCAGCTCCCCACGAAGGGGCACTGAAGCTTTCTTT
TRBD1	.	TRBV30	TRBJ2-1	CAWTTGQGYNEQFF	TGTGCCTGGACTACGGGACAGGGGTACAATGAGCAGTTCTTC
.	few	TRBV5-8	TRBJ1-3	CASSSSIGIRGSGSGNTIYF	TGTGCCAGCAGCTCGTCAATTGGGATCAGAGGCTCTGGATCTGGAAACACCATATATTTT
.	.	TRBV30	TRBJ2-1	CAWSILLRDEQFF	TGTGCCTGGAGTATCCTCTTGAGGGATGAGCAGTTCTTC
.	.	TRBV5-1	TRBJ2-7	CASSYEGNEQYF	TGCGCCAGCAGTTATGAGGGTAACGAGCAGTACTTC
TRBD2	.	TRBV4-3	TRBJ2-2	CASSQSTSGRRGELFF	TGCGCCAGCAGCCAATCTACTAGCGGGAGAAGGGGGGAGCTGTTTTTT
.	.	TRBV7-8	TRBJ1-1	CASSLDAEAFF	TGTGCCAGCAGCTTAGATGCGGAAGCTTTCTTT
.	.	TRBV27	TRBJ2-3	CASSLSGNPFGTQYF	TGTGCCAGCAGTTTATCTGGGAACCCTTTCGGTACGCAGTATTTT
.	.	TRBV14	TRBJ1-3	CASSQQVLTTIYF	TGTGCCAGCAGCCAACAGGTTCTGACCACCATATATTTT
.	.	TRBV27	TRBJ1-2	CASSSRGSDYGYTF	TGTGCCAGCAGTTCCCGGGGATCGGACTATGGCTACACCTTC
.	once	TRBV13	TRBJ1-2	CASSPRWGAYGYTF	TGTGCCAGCAGCCCTCGTTGGGGCGCGTACGGCTACACCTTC
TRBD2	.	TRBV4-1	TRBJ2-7	CASSQVAGVGSYEQYF	TGCGCCAGCAGCCAAGTAGCGGGAGTCGGCTCCTACGAGCAGTACTTC
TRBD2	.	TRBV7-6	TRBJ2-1	CASSSRLSGGDNEQFF	TGTGCCAGCAGCTCGCGACTTAGCGGGGGGGACAATGAGCAGTTCTTC